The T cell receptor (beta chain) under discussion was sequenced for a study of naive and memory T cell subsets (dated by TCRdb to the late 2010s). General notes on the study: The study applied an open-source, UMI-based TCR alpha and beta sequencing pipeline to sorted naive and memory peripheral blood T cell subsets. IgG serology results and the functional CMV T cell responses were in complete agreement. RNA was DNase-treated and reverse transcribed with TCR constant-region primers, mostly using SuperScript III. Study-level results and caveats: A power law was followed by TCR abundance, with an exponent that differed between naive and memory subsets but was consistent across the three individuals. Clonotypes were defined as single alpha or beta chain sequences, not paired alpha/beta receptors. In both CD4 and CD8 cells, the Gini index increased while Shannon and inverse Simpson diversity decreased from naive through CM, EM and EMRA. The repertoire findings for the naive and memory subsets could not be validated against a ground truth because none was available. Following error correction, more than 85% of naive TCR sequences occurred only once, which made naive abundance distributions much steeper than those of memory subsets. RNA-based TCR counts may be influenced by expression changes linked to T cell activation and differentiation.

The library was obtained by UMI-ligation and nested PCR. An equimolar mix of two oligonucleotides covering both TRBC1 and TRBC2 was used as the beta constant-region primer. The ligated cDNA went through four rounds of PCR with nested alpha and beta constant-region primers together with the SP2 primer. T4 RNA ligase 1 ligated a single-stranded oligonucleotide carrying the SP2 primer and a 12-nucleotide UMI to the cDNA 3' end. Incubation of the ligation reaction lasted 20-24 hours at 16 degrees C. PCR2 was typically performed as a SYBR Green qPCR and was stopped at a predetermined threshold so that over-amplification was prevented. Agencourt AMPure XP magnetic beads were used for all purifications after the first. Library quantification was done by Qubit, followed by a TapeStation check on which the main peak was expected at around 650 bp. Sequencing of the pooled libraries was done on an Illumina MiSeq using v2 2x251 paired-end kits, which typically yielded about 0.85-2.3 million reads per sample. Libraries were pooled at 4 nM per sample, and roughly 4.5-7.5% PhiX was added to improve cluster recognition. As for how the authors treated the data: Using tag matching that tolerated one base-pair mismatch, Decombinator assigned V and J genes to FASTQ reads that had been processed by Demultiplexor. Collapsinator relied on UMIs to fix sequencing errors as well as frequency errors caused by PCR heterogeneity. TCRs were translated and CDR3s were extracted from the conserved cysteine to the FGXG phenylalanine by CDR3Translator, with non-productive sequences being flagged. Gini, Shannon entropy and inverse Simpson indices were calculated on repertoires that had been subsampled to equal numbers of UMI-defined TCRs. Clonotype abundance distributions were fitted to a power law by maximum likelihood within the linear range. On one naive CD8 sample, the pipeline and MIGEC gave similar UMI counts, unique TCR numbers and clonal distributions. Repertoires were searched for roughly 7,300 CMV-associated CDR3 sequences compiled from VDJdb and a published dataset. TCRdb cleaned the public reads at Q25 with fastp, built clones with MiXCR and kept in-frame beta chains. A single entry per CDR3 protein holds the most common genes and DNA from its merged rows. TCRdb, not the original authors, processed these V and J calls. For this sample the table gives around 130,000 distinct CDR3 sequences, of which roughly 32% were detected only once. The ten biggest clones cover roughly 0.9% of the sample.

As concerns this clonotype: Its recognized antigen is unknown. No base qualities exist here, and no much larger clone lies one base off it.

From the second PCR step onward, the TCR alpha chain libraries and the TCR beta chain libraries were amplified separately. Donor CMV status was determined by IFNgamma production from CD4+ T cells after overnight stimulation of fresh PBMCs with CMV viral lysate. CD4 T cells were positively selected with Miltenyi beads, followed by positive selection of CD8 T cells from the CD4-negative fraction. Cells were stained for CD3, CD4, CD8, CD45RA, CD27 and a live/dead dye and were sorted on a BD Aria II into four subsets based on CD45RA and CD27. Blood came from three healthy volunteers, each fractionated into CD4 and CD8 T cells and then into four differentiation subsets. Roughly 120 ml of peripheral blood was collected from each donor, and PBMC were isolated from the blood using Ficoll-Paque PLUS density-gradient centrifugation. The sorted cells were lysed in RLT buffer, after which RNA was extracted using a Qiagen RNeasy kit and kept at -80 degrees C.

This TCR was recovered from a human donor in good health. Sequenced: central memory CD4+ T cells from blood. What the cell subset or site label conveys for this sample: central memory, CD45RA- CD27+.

The sequenced DNA is TGCGCCAGCAGCTTGAGTAGCGGGTTCTACAATGAGCAGTTCTTC. Its protein product is CASSLSSGFYNEQFF. The sequence joins TRBV5-1 to TRBJ2-1, and TRBD2 matches 7 of the central bases. Inclusive of the bounding cysteine and phenylalanine, the CDR3 is 15 residues long. The retained sequence is limited to the CDR3, 45 bases, with the frame set at the first base. CDR1 and CDR2, looked up from the germline V gene, are SGHRS and YFSETQ. Trimming removed 1 base from V and 3 bases from J; the gene matches leave 4 bases unexplained.